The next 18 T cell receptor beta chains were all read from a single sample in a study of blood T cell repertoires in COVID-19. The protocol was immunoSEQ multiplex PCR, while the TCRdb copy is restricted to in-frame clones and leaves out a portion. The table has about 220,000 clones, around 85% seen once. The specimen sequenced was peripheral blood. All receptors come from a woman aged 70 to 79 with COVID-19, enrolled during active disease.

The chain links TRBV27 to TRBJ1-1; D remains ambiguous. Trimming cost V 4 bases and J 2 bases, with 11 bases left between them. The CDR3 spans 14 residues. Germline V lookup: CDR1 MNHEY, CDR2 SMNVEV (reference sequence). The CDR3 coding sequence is TGTGCCAGCAGTTCTCTCAGGCCCAACACTGAAGCTTTCTTT. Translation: CASSSLRPNTEAFF.

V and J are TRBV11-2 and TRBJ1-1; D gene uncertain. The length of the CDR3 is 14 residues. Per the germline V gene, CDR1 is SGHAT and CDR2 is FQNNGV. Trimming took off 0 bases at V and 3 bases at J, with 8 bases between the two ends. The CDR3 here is CASSLDGEDTEAFF. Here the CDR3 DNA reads TGTGCCAGCAGCTTAGACGGGGAGGACACTGAAGCTTTCTTT.

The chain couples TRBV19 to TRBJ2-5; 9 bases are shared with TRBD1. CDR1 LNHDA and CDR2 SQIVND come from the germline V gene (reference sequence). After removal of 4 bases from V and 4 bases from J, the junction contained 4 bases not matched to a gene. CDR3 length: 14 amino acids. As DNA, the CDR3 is TGTGCCAGTAGTAACAGGGGGCGTCCAGAGACCCAGTACTTC. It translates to CASSNRGRPETQYF. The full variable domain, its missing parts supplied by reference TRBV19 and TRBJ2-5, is DGGITQSPKYLFRKEGQNVTLSCEQNLNHDAMYWYRQDPGQGLRLIYYSQIVNDFQKGDIAEGYSVSREKKESFPLTVTSAQKNPTAFYLCASSNRGRPETQYFGPGTRLLVL.

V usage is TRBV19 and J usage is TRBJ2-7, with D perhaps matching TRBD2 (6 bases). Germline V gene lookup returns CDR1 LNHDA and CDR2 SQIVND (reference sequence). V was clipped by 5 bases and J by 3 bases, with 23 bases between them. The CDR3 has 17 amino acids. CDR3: CASSLTLEAGHLYEQYF. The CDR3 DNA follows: TGTGCCAGTAGTCTCACCCTCGAAGCGGGTCACCTCTACGAGCAGTACTTC.

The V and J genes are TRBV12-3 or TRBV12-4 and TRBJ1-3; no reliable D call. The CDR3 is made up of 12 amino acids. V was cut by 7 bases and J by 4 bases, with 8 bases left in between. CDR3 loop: CASTLGGNTIYF. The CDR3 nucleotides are TGTGCCAGCACTCTCGGGGGAAACACCATATATTTT.

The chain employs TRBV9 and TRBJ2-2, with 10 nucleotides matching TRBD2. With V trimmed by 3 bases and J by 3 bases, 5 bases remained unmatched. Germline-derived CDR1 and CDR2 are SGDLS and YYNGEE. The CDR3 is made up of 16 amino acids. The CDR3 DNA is TGTGCCAGCAGCGCCCTAGCGGGGGACGACACCGGGGAGCTGTTTTTT. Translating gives CASSALAGDDTGELFF.

The CDR3 bases are TGCGCCAGCAGCGGAGAGACCTACAATGAGCAGTTCTTC. Its translation: CASSGETYNEQFF. The rearrangement uses TRBV5-1 and TRBJ2-1; D gene ambiguous. Germline V gives CDR1 SGHRS, CDR2 YFSETQ. CDR3 length: 13 amino acids. V lost 4 bases and J lost 2, with 7 bases in between.

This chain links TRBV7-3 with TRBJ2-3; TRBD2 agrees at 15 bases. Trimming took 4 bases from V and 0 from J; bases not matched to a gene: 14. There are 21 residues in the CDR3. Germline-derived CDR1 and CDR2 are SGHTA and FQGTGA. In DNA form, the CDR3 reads TGTGCCAGCAGCTCCCCACCGGGACTAGCGGGGGGCTCCACTAGCACAGATACGCAGTATTTT. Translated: CASSSPPGLAGGSTSTDTQYF. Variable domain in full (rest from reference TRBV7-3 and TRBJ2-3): GAGVSQTPSNKVTEKGKYVELRCDPISGHTALYWYRQSLGQGPEFLIYFQGTGAADDSGLPNDRFFAVRPEGSVSTLKIQRTERGDSAVYLCASSSPPGLAGGSTSTDTQYFGPGTRLTVL.

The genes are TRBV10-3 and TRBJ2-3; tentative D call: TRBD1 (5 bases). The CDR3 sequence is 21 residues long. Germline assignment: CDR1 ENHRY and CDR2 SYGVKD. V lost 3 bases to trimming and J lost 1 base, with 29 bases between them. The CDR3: CAISEIWLFQHDRAGTDTQYF. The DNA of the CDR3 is TGTGCCATCAGTGAAATCTGGCTCTTCCAGCACGACAGAGCAGGCACAGATACGCAGTATTTT.

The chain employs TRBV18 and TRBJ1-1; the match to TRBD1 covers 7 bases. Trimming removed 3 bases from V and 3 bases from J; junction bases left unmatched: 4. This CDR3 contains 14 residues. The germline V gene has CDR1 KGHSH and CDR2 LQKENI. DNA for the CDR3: TGTGCCAGCTCACCCGGGACAGTATACACTGAAGCTTTCTTT. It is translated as CASSPGTVYTEAFF. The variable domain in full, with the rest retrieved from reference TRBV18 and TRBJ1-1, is NAGVMQNPRHLVRRRGQEARLRCSPMKGHSHVYWYRQLPEEGLKFMVYLQKENIIDESGMPKERFSAEFPKEGPSILRIQQVVRGDSAAYFCASSPGTVYTEAFFGQGTRLTVV.

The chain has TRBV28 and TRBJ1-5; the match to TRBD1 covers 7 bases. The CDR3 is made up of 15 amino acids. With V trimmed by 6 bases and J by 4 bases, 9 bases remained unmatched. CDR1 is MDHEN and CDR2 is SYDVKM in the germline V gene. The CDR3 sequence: CASSRDRVSNQPQHF. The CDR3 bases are TGTGCCAGCAGCCGAGACAGGGTTTCAAATCAGCCCCAGCATTTT. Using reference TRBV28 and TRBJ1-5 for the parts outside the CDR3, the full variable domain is DVKVTQSSRYLVKRTGEKVFLECVQDMDHENMFWYRQDPGLGLRLIYFSYDVKMKEKGDIPEGYSVSREKKERFSLILESASTNQTSMYLCASSRDRVSNQPQHFGDGTRLSIL.

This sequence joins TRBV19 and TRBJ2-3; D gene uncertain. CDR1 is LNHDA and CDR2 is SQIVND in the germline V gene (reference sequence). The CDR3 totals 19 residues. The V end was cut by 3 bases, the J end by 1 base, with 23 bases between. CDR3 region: CASSMGRRFYVAGTDTQYF. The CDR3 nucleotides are TGTGCCAGTAGTATGGGCCGCCGATTTTATGTGGCTGGCACAGATACGCAGTATTTT.

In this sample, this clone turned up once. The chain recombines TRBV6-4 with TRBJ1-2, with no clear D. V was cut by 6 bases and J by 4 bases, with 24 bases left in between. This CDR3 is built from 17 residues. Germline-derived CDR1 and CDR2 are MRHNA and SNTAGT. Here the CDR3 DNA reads TGTGCCAGCAGCCCTGTAGTTGGAGGGCCGTTTGGCTATGGCTACACCTTC. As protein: CASSPVVGGPFGYGYTF.

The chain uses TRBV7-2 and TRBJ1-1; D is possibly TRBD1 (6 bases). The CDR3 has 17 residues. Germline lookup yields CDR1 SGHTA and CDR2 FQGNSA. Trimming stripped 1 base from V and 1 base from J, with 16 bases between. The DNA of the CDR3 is TGTGCCAGCAGCTTAGTAGGGAGGGGGGGGCAGAACACTGAAGCTTTCTTT. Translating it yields CASSLVGRGGQNTEAFF.

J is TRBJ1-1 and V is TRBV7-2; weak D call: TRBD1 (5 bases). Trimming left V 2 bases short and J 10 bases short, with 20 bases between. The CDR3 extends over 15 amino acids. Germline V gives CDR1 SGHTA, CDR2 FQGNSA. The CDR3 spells CASSLLQGAGRGAFF. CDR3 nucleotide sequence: TGTGCCAGCAGCTTACTTCAAGGGGCAGGTAGAGGAGCTTTCTTT. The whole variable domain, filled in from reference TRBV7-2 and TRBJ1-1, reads GAGVSQSPSNKVTEKGKDVELRCDPISGHTALYWYRQSLGQGLEFLIYFQGNSAPDKSGLPSDRFSAERTGGSVSTLTIQRTQQEDSAVYLCASSLLQGAGRGAFFGQGTRLTVV.

This CDR3 is CASSRTGDEQFF. CDR3 bases: TGTGCCAGTAGCCGGACAGGGGATGAGCAGTTCTTC. V is TRBV19 and J is TRBJ2-1; the match to TRBD1 covers 9 bases. CDR3 length: 12 residues. In germline, CDR1 is LNHDA, CDR2 SQIVND (reference sequence). Losses at the gene ends were 6 bases for V and 8 bases for J; bases not matched to a gene: 2.

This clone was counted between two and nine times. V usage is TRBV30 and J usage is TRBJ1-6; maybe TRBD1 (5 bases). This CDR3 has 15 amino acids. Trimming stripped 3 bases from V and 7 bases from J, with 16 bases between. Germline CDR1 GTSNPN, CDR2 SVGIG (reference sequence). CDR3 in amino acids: CAWSLVGLGNSPLHF. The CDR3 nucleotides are TGTGCCTGGAGCCTGGTGGGGCTCGGGAATTCACCCCTCCACTTT.

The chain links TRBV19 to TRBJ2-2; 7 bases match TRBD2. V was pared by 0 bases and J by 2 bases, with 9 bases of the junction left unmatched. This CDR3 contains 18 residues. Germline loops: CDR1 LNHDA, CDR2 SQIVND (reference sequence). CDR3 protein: CASSIDLQLAANTGELFF. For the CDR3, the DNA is TGTGCCAGTAGTATAGATCTCCAGCTAGCGGCAAACACCGGGGAGCTGTTTTTT.